Listed below are T cell receptor beta chains from one sample, sequenced in a study of identical twins. TCRdb ran MiXCR on the 5' RACE reads and lists one entry per CDR3 protein. The repertoire includes fewer than 650,000 distinct CDR3 sequences, approximately 10% of them detected once, and 3% sits in the top ten. The sample was also reused in another study, on yellow fever vaccine responses in identical twins.

Sequenced input: PBMCs. The receptor source for this set is a woman between 18 and 30 years old in good health. Both conserved end residues are part of each CDR3. Fields, in order: J gene, V gene, clone size, D gene, CDR3 DNA, CDR3 protein. D genes are given only for firm matches. The size field is filled for only some rows; it gives once, few, many or a size class.

J gene: TRBJ2-1
V gene: TRBV4-1
clone size: many
D gene: TRBD1
CDR3 DNA: TGCGCCAGCAGCCAGCCGTGGGACAGGGGAACCTACAATGAGCAGTTCTTC
CDR3 protein: CASSQPWDRGTYNEQFF

J gene: TRBJ2-7
V gene: TRBV12-3/TRBV12-4
clone size: many
D gene: .
CDR3 DNA: TGTGCCAGCAGTTTGGTCCGGAGCGAGCAGTACTTC
CDR3 protein: CASSLVRSEQYF

J gene: TRBJ2-2
V gene: TRBV29-1
clone size: many
D gene: .
CDR3 DNA: TGCAGCGTTGCCGATTACGGGGAGCTGTTTTTT
CDR3 protein: CSVADYGELFF

J gene: TRBJ2-3
V gene: TRBV7-9
clone size: .
D gene: .
CDR3 DNA: TGTGCCAGCAGCCAGCGGAGCTCTAGCACAGATACGCAGTATTTT
CDR3 protein: CASSQRSSSTDTQYF

J gene: TRBJ2-1
V gene: TRBV29-1
clone size: few
D gene: .
CDR3 DNA: TGCAGCGTTGAAGATCTAGGGATTGAGCAGTTCTTC
CDR3 protein: CSVEDLGIEQFF

J gene: TRBJ2-3
V gene: TRBV6-2/TRBV6-3
clone size: .
D gene: .
CDR3 DNA: TGTGCCAGCAGTTACTCGGGGCTAGCGTGCACAGATACGCAGTATTTT
CDR3 protein: CASSYSGLACTDTQYF

J gene: TRBJ2-2
V gene: TRBV5-1
clone size: few
D gene: .
CDR3 DNA: TGCGCCAGCAGGGTTGAAGATTCCGGGGAGCTGTTTTTT
CDR3 protein: CASRVEDSGELFF

J gene: TRBJ2-7
V gene: TRBV6-2/TRBV6-3
clone size: .
D gene: TRBD2
CDR3 DNA: TGTGCCAGCAGTCTGCGGACTAGCGGATACTACGAGCAGTACTTC
CDR3 protein: CASSLRTSGYYEQYF

J gene: TRBJ2-1
V gene: TRBV2
clone size: few
D gene: TRBD2
CDR3 DNA: TGTGCCAGCAGTGGAAAGACTAGCGGGGGCCTCGCCTACAATGAGCAGTTCTTC
CDR3 protein: CASSGKTSGGLAYNEQFF

J gene: TRBJ2-5
V gene: TRBV30
clone size: few
D gene: .
CDR3 DNA: TGTGCCTGGAGTGTACCCGGGGGAGTCTGGGAGACCCAGTACTTC
CDR3 protein: CAWSVPGGVWETQYF

J gene: TRBJ1-5
V gene: TRBV24-1
clone size: many
D gene: .
CDR3 DNA: TGTGCCACCAGTGATTTTGGCAGTAATCAGCCCCAGCATTTT
CDR3 protein: CATSDFGSNQPQHF

J gene: TRBJ2-7
V gene: TRBV7-9
clone size: few
D gene: .
CDR3 DNA: TGTGCCAGCAGCCAAAAGGGGGCGGGAGGCTCCTACGAGCAGTACTTC
CDR3 protein: CASSQKGAGGSYEQYF

J gene: TRBJ2-2
V gene: TRBV29-1
clone size: few
D gene: .
CDR3 DNA: TGCAGCGTTGAAGACCGAACCACGGGAGCTACCGGGGAGCTGTTTTTT
CDR3 protein: CSVEDRTTGATGELFF